This T cell receptor beta chain comes out of a study of blood T cell repertoires in COVID-19. Across the study: From T cells, B-cell-depleted T cells, or PBMCs came the material, which was cDNA or gDNA.

TCRdb keeps only in-frame clones here, not all; method: immunoSEQ multiplex PCR. The sample shows a few hundred thousand clones, around nine tenths of them seen only once. Specimen: PBMCs or T cells enriched from blood (not recorded which). This clonotype was obtained from a woman younger than 35 who had been exposed to COVID-19.

CDR3 coding DNA: TGTGCCAGCAGATCGGGACAGGAGAAGAACACTGAAGCTTTCTTT. As protein: CASRSGQEKNTEAFF. V and J are TRBV7-9 and TRBJ1-1; 8 bases are shared with TRBD1. The CDR3 spans 15 residues. V was clipped by 6 bases and J by 1 base; unmatched bases: 7. Germline CDR1 reads SEHNR; CDR2 reads FQNEAQ (reference sequence).